This T cell receptor beta chain was profiled in a study of blood T cell repertoires in COVID-19. At the level of the study: The United States, Italy and Spain were the sources of the acute and convalescent COVID-19 samples.

Clones were read by immunoSEQ multiplex PCR, and TCRdb kept only the in-frame ones, dropping some. The sample contains 110,000 to 150,000 clones, over 70% of which appear only once. CDR3 length: 19 amino acids. The V gene's germline CDR1 is MGHRA and CDR2 YSYEKL. The V and J ends lost 1 base and 6 bases, in that order; junction bases with no gene match: 15. This clonotype was sampled from a woman between 55 and 75 years old with acute or convalescent COVID-19. The source material was peripheral blood. The gene calls are TRBV4-1 and TRBJ1-6, with 7 bases that match TRBD1. The CDR3 region has the DNA TGCGCCAGCAGCCAAGTTTGGTGGGACAGACAGGAGCTTAATTCACCCCTCCACTTT. It is translated as CASSQVWWDRQELNSPLHF.